The subject of this entry is one T cell receptor beta chain. Its antigen remains unidentified. The data were obtained in a study of beta chain features in type 1 diabetes. Study-wide findings and caveats: Possible PCR preference for shorter templates applied equally to patients and controls. It was not settled here whether HLA type affects TCRB rearrangement. Type 1 diabetes patients had moderately but significantly shorter TCRB CDR3s in all four CD4+ subsets.

Expressed TCRB transcripts were sequenced, since all the RNA that had been isolated was reverse transcribed. Here immunoSEQ multiplex PCR was the method, and the copy in TCRdb shows in-frame clones only, minus some. The table records about 250,000 clones, 11% to 15% of them present only once. V dropped 3 bases and J dropped 2 bases, with 13 bases sitting between them. CDR3 length: 15 amino acids. Germline V gene data show CDR1 as KGHSH and CDR2 as LQKENI. The sequenced sample consisted of naive CD4+ T cells from blood. The chain recombines TRBV18 with TRBJ1-1; D unclear. This TCR derives from a woman in her thirties or forties in good health. CDR3 residues: CASSPQLEVNTEAFF. The CDR3, as DNA: TGTGCCAGCTCACCGCAGTTGGAGGTAAACACTGAAGCTTTCTTT.